This TCR beta chain was captured by sequencing in a study of blood T cell repertoires in COVID-19. The V gene lost 2 bases and the J gene lost 6 bases, with 12 bases spanning the gap. This CDR3 comprises 14 residues. CDR1 and CDR2 from the germline V gene are SGHDT and YYEEEE. TCRdb keeps only in-frame clones here, not all; method: immunoSEQ multiplex PCR. The data hold some 200,000 clones, with over 75% observed a single time. This chain uses TRBV5-6 with TRBJ2-1; a possible D gene is TRBD2 (6 bases). The sequenced sample consisted of PBMCs or T cells enriched from blood (not recorded which). The source is a man aged 40-50 years who had recovered from COVID-19. CDR3 coding DNA: TGTGCCAGCAGCTTCGGCGGGGAAATCAATGAGCAGTTCTTC. It translates to CASSFGGEINEQFF.